This T cell receptor beta chain comes out of a study of blood T cell repertoires in COVID-19. Study-level background: Spain, Italy and the United States supplied samples that represented acute and convalescent COVID-19. PBMCs, B-cell-depleted T cells, or T cells were the source of the cDNA or gDNA that made up the material.

Original handling: Nucleated cell number was recorded as an estimate derived from reference gene primer amplification. Sequenced by immunoSEQ multiplex PCR; TCRdb stores in-frame clones only, minus some. V and J calls and clone size are as listed in that table; D and trimming were resolved from the DNA. Of about 62,000 clones listed, around 87% are singletons. CDR3 size: 16 residues. Trimming pared 2 bases from V and 5 bases from J, leaving 15 bases between. Germline loops: CDR1 MDHEN, CDR2 SYDVKM. The clonotype was recovered from a woman in her sixties or seventies with COVID-19, enrolled during active disease. The sequenced sample consisted of peripheral blood. The chain carries TRBV28 and TRBJ1-4, with D possibly matching TRBD1 (5 bases). CDR3 coding DNA: TGTGCCAGCAGTTTAAGGGGCCAGGAGCTAAATGAAAAACTGTTTTTT. Its protein is CASSLRGQELNEKLFF.